This T cell receptor beta chain was sequenced for a study of T cell changes during pregnancy in multiple sclerosis. Germline V gives CDR1 SGDLS, CDR2 YYNGEE. V shed 4 bases and J shed 0 bases, with 11 bases lying between them. The CDR3 runs 15 residues. The data were produced by immunoSEQ multiplex PCR, yet TCRdb's version contains in-frame clones alone and is incomplete. Among some 110,000 clones listed, less than 95% were seen once. This specimen consisted of peripheral blood, obtained after pregnancy. The chain carries TRBV9 and TRBJ1-5; D is ambiguous. This TCR derives from a female donor with multiple sclerosis, enrolled in a pregnancy study. The CDR3 nucleotides are TGTGCCAGCAGCCACGACGGAGATAGCAATCAGCCCCAGCATTTT. Translated: CASSHDGDSNQPQHF.